This T cell receptor beta chain was sequenced during a study of T cell changes during pregnancy in multiple sclerosis. Profiled with immunoSEQ multiplex PCR; TCRdb holds only in-frame clones, not every one. Among about 35,000 clones listed, around 92% were seen once. V lost 1 base to trimming and J lost 2 bases, with 9 bases between them. Looked up from germline, CDR1 is SGHTA and CDR2 is FQGNSA. This CDR3 spans 14 amino acids. The J gene is TRBJ2-7, the V gene TRBV7-2; D might be TRBD1 (6 bases). This TCR was recovered from a female donor in good health, enrolled as a control in a pregnancy study. Sequences were derived from CD4+ T cells from peripheral blood mononuclear cells, sampled in the third trimester of pregnancy. The CDR3, as DNA: TGTGCCAGCAGCTTAGTATCAGGGGCCTACGAGCAGTACTTC. Its translation: CASSLVSGAYEQYF. The entire variable domain, with the rest obtained from reference TRBV7-2 and TRBJ2-7, is as follows: GAGVSQSPSNKVTEKGKDVELRCDPISGHTALYWYRQSLGQGLEFLIYFQGNSAPDKSGLPSDRFSAERTGGSVSTLTIQRTQQEDSAVYLCASSLVSGAYEQYFGPGTRLTVT.